The clone carrying this TCR beta chain appeared a single time. The protocol was immunoSEQ multiplex PCR, while the TCRdb copy is restricted to in-frame clones and leaves out a portion. The sample lists 20,000 to 30,000 clones; roughly 90% were seen once. The data are from a study of control samples from healthy donors and cancer patients. The CDR3 contains 13 residues. Germline V gene lookup returns CDR1 MNHEY and CDR2 SVGAGI. Deletions cut 11 bases from V and 2 bases from J, with 16 bases between. The genes are TRBV6-5 and TRBJ2-7; perhaps TRBD1 as D (5 bases). This TCR derives from a middle-aged man with lung cancer. Sample: PBMCs. This CDR3 is CAGSADSTYEQYF. CDR3 bases: TGTGCCGGTTCGGCTGACAGTACCTACGAGCAGTACTTC.